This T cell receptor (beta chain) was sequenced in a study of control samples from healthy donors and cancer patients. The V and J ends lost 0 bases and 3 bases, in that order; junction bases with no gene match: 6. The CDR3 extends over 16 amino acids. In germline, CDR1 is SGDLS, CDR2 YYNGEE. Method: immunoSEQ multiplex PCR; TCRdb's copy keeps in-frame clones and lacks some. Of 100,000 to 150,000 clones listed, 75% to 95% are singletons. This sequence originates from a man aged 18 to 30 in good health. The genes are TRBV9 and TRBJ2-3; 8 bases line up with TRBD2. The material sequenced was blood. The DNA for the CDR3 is TGTGCCAGCAGCGTAGGAGGCGGGGGGCCAACAGATACGCAGTATTTT. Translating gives CASSVGGGGPTDTQYF.